The 21 T cell receptor beta chains in this list originate from one sample, sequenced in a study of cytomegalovirus exposure and HLA in healthy donors. Vbeta (60) and Jbeta (13) primers were used in the PCR. The protocol was immunoSEQ multiplex PCR, while the TCRdb copy is restricted to in-frame clones and leaves out a portion. The table has 75,000 to 100,000 clones, 65% to 75% seen once. The sequencing input was PBMCs. The receptors stem from a female donor in good health and CMV-seropositive.

V gene TRBV2 combines with J gene TRBJ2-7, with 10 nucleotides matching TRBD2. Germline values: CDR1 SNHLY, CDR2 FYNNEI. The CDR3 has 15 amino acids. V shed 6 bases and J 0 bases; nucleotides not matched to a gene: 5. CDR3 region: CASSRTSGSSYEQYF. The CDR3 DNA sequence: TGTGCCAGCAGCCGGACTAGCGGTAGCTCCTACGAGCAGTACTTC.

This rearrangement joins TRBV30 to TRBJ2-2; D uncertain. Germline CDR1 GTSNPN, CDR2 SVGIG (reference sequence). The CDR3 length is 11 residues. Trimming took off 4 bases at V and 4 bases at J, with 4 bases between the two ends. The CDR3 DNA is TGTGCCTGGACAGTCACCGGGGAGCTGTTTTTT. Translating gives CAWTVTGELFF.

This rearrangement joins TRBV5-1 to TRBJ1-2; 7 bases are shared with TRBD1. V gave up 0 bases and J gave up 8 bases; unmatched junction bases: 7. The CDR3 covers 14 residues. CDR1 and CDR2 (germline): SGHRS, YFSETQ. The CDR3 here is CASSLAVRGRGYTF. CDR3 nucleotide sequence: TGCGCCAGCAGCTTGGCCGTAAGGGGGCGAGGCTACACCTTC.

V and J are TRBV4-1 and TRBJ2-7; 11 nucleotides match TRBD1. This CDR3 has 20 amino acids. CDR1 is MGHRA and CDR2 is YSYEKL in the germline V gene. The ends lost 1 base at V and 5 bases at J; junction bases unmatched: 19. Here the CDR3 reads CASSQGGGQGAPRGTDEQYF. DNA for the CDR3: TGCGCCAGCAGCCAAGGCGGCGGACAGGGGGCGCCCAGAGGGACAGACGAGCAGTACTTC.

The genes are TRBV7-3 and TRBJ1-2, with TRBD1 matching over 8 bases. This CDR3 is built from 14 residues. Germline assignment: CDR1 SGHTA and CDR2 FQGTGA. The ends lost 4 bases at V and 7 bases at J; junction bases unmatched: 8. The CDR3 reads CASSSRTGKGGYTF. The CDR3 DNA reads TGTGCCAGCAGCTCGAGGACAGGGAAAGGTGGCTACACCTTC. Using reference TRBV7-3 and TRBJ1-2 for the parts outside the CDR3, the full variable domain is GAGVSQTPSNKVTEKGKYVELRCDPISGHTALYWYRQSLGQGPEFLIYFQGTGAADDSGLPNDRFFAVRPEGSVSTLKIQRTERGDSAVYLCASSSRTGKGGYTFGSGTRLTVV.

The chain recombines TRBV6-5 with TRBJ1-2, with D maybe TRBD1 (6 bases). Germline V gene sequence: CDR1 MNHEY, CDR2 SVGAGI. Trimming removed 6 bases at V and 4 bases at J, with 15 bases between. The CDR3 consists of 14 residues. In DNA form, the CDR3 reads TGTGCCAGCAGACACAGGGCACCGCCCTATGGCTACACCTTC. Encoded protein: CASRHRAPPYGYTF.

Written as DNA, the CDR3 is TGTGCCAGCAGCCTCGACAGGGGCTCTGGAAACACCATATATTTT. Amino acids: CASSLDRGSGNTIYF. This rearrangement joins TRBV6-1 to TRBJ1-3; TRBD1 matches at 8 bases. The CDR3 sequence is 15 residues long. Per the germline V gene, CDR1 is MNHNS and CDR2 is SASEGT. With V trimmed by 6 bases and J by 0 bases, 4 bases remained unmatched.

The rearrangement joins TRBV30 to TRBJ1-4; D perhaps matches TRBD1 (5 bases). V lost 3 bases, J lost 1 base, and 12 bases lay in between. Germline CDR1 is GTSNPN and CDR2 is SVGIG (reference sequence). The CDR3 length is 15 residues. The CDR3 reads CAWSIDSLTNEKLFF. The CDR3 DNA reads as TGTGCCTGGAGCATCGACAGCTTAACTAATGAAAAACTGTTTTTT.

The chain couples TRBV7-2 to TRBJ2-7, with D possibly matching TRBD2 (5 bases). This CDR3 region has 14 residues. V was trimmed by 6 bases and J by 3 bases, leaving 15 bases between them. CDR1 and CDR2 from the germline V gene are SGHTA and FQGNSA. CDR3 bases: TGTGCCAGCAGTGAGGAGGCAGGCTACTACGAGCAGTACTTC. Residues: CASSEEAGYYEQYF.

The CDR3 region is CASNPLSGRGPYNEQFF. CDR3 sequence (DNA): TGTGCCAGCAACCCATTATCAGGCAGGGGGCCCTACAATGAGCAGTTCTTC. The chain carries TRBV7-8 and TRBJ2-1, with TRBD1 matching over 8 bases. V was clipped by 7 bases and J by 2 bases; unmatched bases: 13. Looked up from germline, CDR1 is SGHVS and CDR2 is FQNEAQ. The CDR3 has 17 amino acids. Supplemented by reference TRBV7-8 and TRBJ2-1, the full variable domain reads GAGVSQSPRYKVAKRGQDVALRCDPISGHVSLFWYQQALGQGPEFLTYFQNEAQLDKSGLPSDRFFAERPEGSVSTLKIQRTQQEDSAVYLCASNPLSGRGPYNEQFFGPGTRLTVL.

This rearrangement joins TRBV27 to TRBJ1-2; D is perhaps TRBD1 (6 bases). Trimming removed 4 bases at V and 8 bases at J, with 14 bases between. CDR1 and CDR2 from the germline V gene are MNHEY and SMNVEV (reference sequence). The CDR3 spans 13 residues. CDR3 residues: CASSWGRYGGYTF. CDR3 sequence (DNA): TGTGCCAGCAGTTGGGGGCGGTATGGCGGCTACACCTTC.

J is TRBJ2-3 and V is TRBV7-2; 13 bases map to TRBD2. With V trimmed by 5 bases and J by 5 bases, 7 bases remained unmatched. Germline CDR1 is SGHTA and CDR2 is FQGNSA. CDR3 length: 16 residues. DNA for the CDR3: TGTGCCAGCAGCCTAGGACTAGCGGGAGTTCAAGATACGCAGTATTTT. Translation gives CASSLGLAGVQDTQYF.

The V call is TRBV7-9, the J call TRBJ2-1; maybe TRBD2 (5 bases). In germline, CDR1 is SEHNR, CDR2 FQNEAQ (reference sequence). This CDR3 is built from 14 residues. Trimming pared 5 bases from V and 8 bases from J, leaving 16 bases between. CDR3: CASSPGSSRDEQFF. CDR3 in DNA: TGTGCCAGCAGCCCGGGGTCTAGCCGAGATGAGCAGTTCTTC.

This sequence joins TRBV4-2 and TRBJ2-5; TRBD2 matches at 14 bases. Per the germline V gene, CDR1 is LGHNA and CDR2 is YNFKEQ. The junction had 12 bases not matched to a gene; V was cut back by 4 bases and J by 5 bases. This CDR3 contains 18 residues. CDR3 protein: CASSLSSRLAGGQETQYF. The CDR3 nucleotides are TGTGCCAGCAGCCTCTCATCTCGACTAGCGGGAGGGCAGGAGACCCAGTACTTC.

With regard to this clone: At one of its ends the junction is not consistent with the germline gene, which may arise from a read error. The chain links TRBV30 to TRBJ2-1, with unresolved D. The CDR3 is 11 residues long. The V gene's germline CDR1 is GTSNPN and CDR2 SVGIG (reference sequence). DNA for the CDR3: TGTGCCTGGAGTGTATACATTGAGCAGTTCTTC. Residues: CAWSVYIEQFF.

The chain joins TRBV7-2 to TRBJ2-3; the D gene is possibly TRBD2 (6 bases). Per germline, CDR1 SGHTA and CDR2 FQGNSA. Trimming took off 3 bases at V and 0 bases at J, with 13 bases between the two ends. The CDR3 spans 16 residues. The CDR3 sequence: CASSFAGPTSTDTQYF. CDR3 DNA: TGTGCCAGCAGCTTTGCGGGACCGACTAGCACAGATACGCAGTATTTT.

The sample holds a few counts of this clone. CDR3 DNA sequence: TGTGCCAGCAGTGGTGTAAGCGGTCCCTCCTACAATGAGCAGTTCTTC. Encoded protein: CASSGVSGPSYNEQFF. The chain joins TRBV2 to TRBJ2-1; D might be TRBD2 (5 bases). The V gene lost 4 bases and the J gene lost 0 bases, with 13 bases spanning the gap. The CDR3 covers 16 residues. The germline V gene encodes CDR1 SNHLY and CDR2 FYNNEI.

V gene TRBV5-1 combines with J gene TRBJ2-7; the match to TRBD2 covers 8 bases. This CDR3 is built from 15 residues. Germline V gives CDR1 SGHRS, CDR2 YFSETQ. Germline trimming cut 4 bases from V and 5 bases from J; bases unmatched to any gene: 11. The CDR3 reads CASSRAGGGPNEQYF. DNA for the CDR3: TGCGCCAGCAGCAGGGCGGGGGGCGGACCCAACGAGCAGTACTTC. Full variable domain (remainder filled in from reference TRBV5-1 and TRBJ2-7): KAGVTQTPRYLIKTRGQQVTLSCSPISGHRSVSWYQQTPGQGLQFLFEYFSETQRNKGNFPGRFSGRQFSNSRSEMNVSTLELGDSALYLCASSRAGGGPNEQYFGPGTRLTVT.

The rearrangement uses TRBV2 and TRBJ1-1; a possible D gene is TRBD1 (6 bases). The CDR3 length is 15 residues. Germline CDR1 SNHLY, CDR2 FYNNEI. V was shortened by 6 bases and J by 0 bases, with 14 bases between the two germline ends. In DNA form, the CDR3 reads TGTGCCAGCAGGGGACATCTACTCATGAACACTGAAGCTTTCTTT. Amino acids: CASRGHLLMNTEAFF.

This clone showed up just once. This sequence joins TRBV2 and TRBJ2-5, with 9 bases that match TRBD1. The V gene's germline CDR1 is SNHLY and CDR2 FYNNEI. Trimming removed 8 bases from V and 1 base from J; junction bases left unmatched: 8. The CDR3 runs to 15 residues. CDR3 sequence: CASRRDRATQETQYF. Written as DNA, the CDR3 is TGTGCCAGCCGGAGGGACAGGGCAACCCAAGAGACCCAGTACTTC.

This clone was seen more than once but under ten times. The chain joins TRBV2 to TRBJ1-4, with 7 bases fitting TRBD1. There are 14 residues in the CDR3. V shed 8 bases and J 3 bases; nucleotides not matched to a gene: 6. Germline V lookup: CDR1 SNHLY, CDR2 FYNNEI. CDR3 bases: TGTGCCAGCGTCGCTGGGACAGCTAATGAAAAACTGTTTTTT. Translated: CASVAGTANEKLFF.